A single sample gave rise to the 27 T cell receptor beta chains below, sequenced in a study of cytomegalovirus exposure and HLA in healthy donors. PCR was performed using 60 Vbeta and 13 Jbeta primers. The method was immunoSEQ multiplex PCR; TCRdb's version includes in-frame clones alone and lacks a portion of them. The profile covers some 150,000 clones, with more than 60% appearing a single time and under 2% taken by the ten largest. Sequences were obtained from PBMCs. The receptors shown here come from a female donor in good health and CMV-seronegative.

V gene TRBV6-5 combines with J gene TRBJ2-7, with 7 positions matching TRBD1. The trim removed 5 bases at V and 3 bases at J, leaving 10 bases unmatched. Germline CDR1 MNHEY, CDR2 SVGAGI. CDR3 length: 15 residues. For the CDR3, the DNA is TGTGCCAGCAGTAAAAGCCCGGGACAGTTCTACGAGCAGTACTTC. Residues: CASSKSPGQFYEQYF.

Notes on this clone: The CDR3 end shows no conserved phenylalanine or tryptophan, and so a read error is likely. The rearrangement links TRBV7-8 to TRBJ2-7, with D possibly matching TRBD1 (5 bases). The V gene's germline CDR1 is SGHVS and CDR2 FQNEAQ. This CDR3 has 15 amino acids. The V gene lost 3 bases and the J gene lost 0 bases, with 12 bases spanning the gap. CDR3 in DNA: TGTGCCAGCAGCTTGGACAACCGTTTCTCCTACGAGCAGTACCTC. Translation: CASSLDNRFSYEQYL.

The gene calls are TRBV15 and TRBJ2-7; D perhaps matches TRBD2 (6 bases). V gave up 0 bases and J gave up 2 bases, with 14 bases separating them. Germline values: CDR1 LNHNV, CDR2 YYDKDF (reference sequence). The CDR3 contains 16 residues. The CDR3 protein is CATSRDIGTVTYEQYF. CDR3 DNA: TGTGCCACCAGCAGAGATATCGGGACTGTCACCTACGAGCAGTACTTC.

This chain links TRBV5-3 with TRBJ2-7; D uncertain. TRBV5-3 is an open reading frame, and its role is uncertain. The CDR3 sequence is 15 residues long. The ends were cut back, 1 base at V and 3 bases at J, with 14 bases in the middle. The CDR3 nucleotides read TGTGCCAGAAGCTTGCTCCGGAGAAAACTCTACGAGCAGTACTTC. Amino acids: CARSLLRRKLYEQYF.

The CDR3, as DNA: TGTGCCAGCAGTTCGCCGACTAGCGTGGGCTCCTACAATGAGCAGTTCTTC. Its protein product is CASSSPTSVGSYNEQFF. The rearrangement uses TRBV28 and TRBJ2-1, with TRBD2 matching over 8 bases. Germline V CDR1 and CDR2: MDHEN, SYDVKM. This CDR3 contains 17 residues. V shed 4 bases and J 0 bases; nucleotides not matched to a gene: 8. Filled out from reference TRBV28 and TRBJ2-1, the complete variable domain reads DVKVTQSSRYLVKRTGEKVFLECVQDMDHENMFWYRQDPGLGLRLIYFSYDVKMKEKGDIPEGYSVSREKKERFSLILESASTNQTSMYLCASSSPTSVGSYNEQFFGPGTRLTVL.

This rearrangement joins TRBV9 to TRBJ2-3, with a tentative D call TRBD2 (5 bases). The CDR3 has 15 amino acids. Trimming cost V 4 bases and J 0 bases, with 12 bases left between them. In germline, CDR1 is SGDLS, CDR2 YYNGEE. CDR3: CASSQGLTSTDTQYF. The CDR3 nucleotides are TGTGCCAGCAGCCAAGGACTCACCAGCACAGATACGCAGTATTTT.

J is TRBJ2-2 and V is TRBV27; 7 bases agree with TRBD1. The CDR3 is 13 residues long. The germline CDR1 and CDR2 sequences are MNHEY and SMNVEV (reference sequence). In DNA form, the CDR3 reads TGTGTTTCCGGGACAGCGAACACCGGGGAGCTGTTTTTT. Its protein product is CVSGTANTGELFF.

The genes are TRBV5-6 and TRBJ1-1; D is perhaps TRBD1 (5 bases). The CDR3 spans 14 residues. V was cut by 0 bases and J by 3 bases, with 9 bases left in between. CDR1 SGHDT and CDR2 YYEEEE come from the germline V gene. The CDR3 is CASSLARAYTEAFF. CDR3 sequence (DNA): TGTGCCAGCAGCTTGGCCAGGGCGTACACTGAAGCTTTCTTT.

To note about this clone: The junction does not match germline at one end; this may be a read error. This rearrangement joins TRBV10-3 to TRBJ2-3, with D uncertain. The CDR3 is 14 amino acids. The V gene's germline CDR1 is ENHRY and CDR2 SYGVKD. DNA of the CDR3: TGTGCCAGCAGTTACTCGTTTTTTGCAGATACGCAGTATTTT. Protein sequence: CASSYSFFADTQYF.

This chain links TRBV5-6 with TRBJ1-6; D is undetermined. CDR1 is SGHDT and CDR2 is YYEEEE in the germline V gene. The ends were cut back, 2 bases at V and 0 bases at J, with 18 bases in the middle. The CDR3 contains 19 residues. The CDR3 bases are TGTGCCAGCAGCTTTGATGGACGCAAAGGGAGCTCCTATAATTCACCCCTCCACTTT. Its translation: CASSFDGRKGSSYNSPLHF.

This clone was seen only a few times. The rearrangement links TRBV5-1 to TRBJ1-1; D call uncertain. Germline CDR1 SGHRS, CDR2 YFSETQ. The CDR3 covers 13 residues. V was shortened by 0 bases and J by 1 base, with 4 bases between the two germline ends. The CDR3 region has the DNA TGCGCCAGCAGCTTGGCAGGGAACACTGAAGCTTTCTTT. Encoded protein: CASSLAGNTEAFF.

The table lists this clone with a few counts. J is TRBJ1-1 and V is TRBV11-1, with D possibly being TRBD1 (6 bases). CDR3 length equals 14 residues. The V end lost 8 bases, the J end lost 1 base, and 14 bases lay between the germline ends. Germline values: CDR1 SGHAT, CDR2 FQDESV (reference sequence). DNA of the CDR3: TGTGCCAGCTGTATGGACAGAACGAACACTGAAGCTTTCTTT. Translation gives CASCMDRTNTEAFF. The complete variable domain, with remaining parts taken from reference TRBV11-1 and TRBJ1-1, reads EAEVAQSPRYKITEKSQAVAFWCDPISGHATLYWYRQILGQGPELLVQFQDESVVDDSQLPKDRFSAERLKGVDSTLKIQPAELGDSAMYLCASCMDRTNTEAFFGQGTRLTVV.

This clone was counted only a few times. J is TRBJ1-2 and V is TRBV4-2, with 8 positions matching TRBD1. Germline CDR1 LGHNA, CDR2 YNFKEQ. The CDR3 is 16 residues long. With 0 bases clipped from V and 6 bases from J, the junction kept 9 bases outside the gene matches. CDR3 nucleotide sequence: TGTGCCAGCAGCCAAGATTTTACGCAGGGGGCAGATGGCTACACCTTC. Its protein is CASSQDFTQGADGYTF.

The rearrangement joins TRBV27 to TRBJ1-5, with D perhaps TRBD1 (5 bases). The germline V gene has CDR1 MNHEY and CDR2 SMNVEV (reference sequence). Trimming stripped 5 bases from V and 6 bases from J, with 17 bases between. This CDR3 is 15 amino acids long. The CDR3 is CASSHRRWGVQPQHF. In DNA form, the CDR3 reads TGTGCCAGCAGTCACCGGCGGTGGGGGGTTCAGCCCCAGCATTTT.

The chain is built from TRBV7-6 and TRBJ2-2, with 7 positions matching TRBD2. CDR3 length: 15 residues. Germline V gene sequence: CDR1 SGHVS, CDR2 FNYEAQ. With 1 base clipped from V and 4 bases from J, the junction kept 3 bases outside the gene matches. CDR3 protein: CASSLVGGSTGELFF. As DNA, the CDR3 is TGTGCCAGCAGCTTAGTTGGCGGGAGCACCGGGGAGCTGTTTTTT.

The V call is TRBV5-1, the J call TRBJ2-1, with 13 bases fitting TRBD2. The trim removed 4 bases at V and 8 bases at J, leaving 12 bases unmatched. The CDR3 spans 17 residues. Germline CDR1 reads SGHRS; CDR2 reads YFSETQ. CDR3 residues: CASSGWTSGGLTHEQFF. CDR3 nucleotides: TGCGCCAGCAGCGGTTGGACTAGCGGGGGATTAACCCATGAGCAGTTCTTC. Full variable domain (missing parts from reference TRBV5-1 and TRBJ2-1): KAGVTQTPRYLIKTRGQQVTLSCSPISGHRSVSWYQQTPGQGLQFLFEYFSETQRNKGNFPGRFSGRQFSNSRSEMNVSTLELGDSALYLCASSGWTSGGLTHEQFFGPGTRLTVL.

CDR3: CASSLQGYYGYTF. The CDR3 DNA sequence: TGTGCCAGTAGCCTACAGGGTTACTATGGCTACACCTTC. The chain combines TRBV19 with TRBJ1-2, with a weak D call TRBD1 (6 bases). The germline gives CDR1 LNHDA, CDR2 SQIVND (reference sequence). The ends were cut back, 6 bases at V and 3 bases at J, with 11 bases in the middle. CDR3 length: 13 amino acids.

This rearrangement joins TRBV30 to TRBJ1-1; 8 bases fit TRBD1. This CDR3 spans 13 amino acids. Looked up from germline, CDR1 is GTSNPN and CDR2 is SVGIG (reference sequence). V lost 4 bases and J lost 10; bases outside the gene matches: 11. Here the CDR3 reads CAWIRKQGGPAFF. As DNA, the CDR3 is TGTGCCTGGATTCGAAAACAGGGGGGACCAGCTTTCTTT.

The J gene is TRBJ2-7, the V gene TRBV5-5; D is unclear. V lost 4 bases and J 7 bases, leaving 12 bases between the germline ends. Germline assignment: CDR1 SGHKS and CDR2 YYEKEE (reference sequence). The CDR3 is made up of 12 amino acids. CDR3 residues: CASSPALREQYF. The DNA for the CDR3 is TGTGCCAGCAGCCCTGCCCTCCGGGAGCAGTACTTC.

The chain carries TRBV28 and TRBJ2-2; 8 positions agree with TRBD1. J was trimmed by 4 bases and V by 3 bases; bases with no gene match: 7. This CDR3 spans 16 amino acids. Germline V lookup: CDR1 MDHEN, CDR2 SYDVKM. The CDR3 spells CASSFLQGAITGELFF. CDR3 bases: TGTGCCAGCAGTTTTCTCCAGGGGGCAATCACCGGGGAGCTGTTTTTT.

V and J are TRBV18 and TRBJ1-5; TRBD1 matches 7 bases. Germline assignment: CDR1 KGHSH and CDR2 LQKENI. This CDR3 is built from 14 residues. V was clipped by 5 bases and J by 1 base; unmatched bases: 2. The DNA of the CDR3 is TGTGCCAGCTCAAAGGGGGCCAGCAATCAGCCCCAGCATTTT. It specifies CASSKGASNQPQHF. Full variable domain (rest looked up from reference TRBV18 and TRBJ1-5): NAGVMQNPRHLVRRRGQEARLRCSPMKGHSHVYWYRQLPEEGLKFMVYLQKENIIDESGMPKERFSAEFPKEGPSILRIQQVVRGDSAAYFCASSKGASNQPQHFGDGTRLSIL.

J is TRBJ1-4 and V is TRBV5-1; D is uncertain. V lost 4 bases to trimming and J lost 12 bases, with 19 bases between them. The CDR3 totals 14 residues. CDR1 is SGHRS and CDR2 is YFSETQ in the germline V gene. CDR3 in DNA: TGCGCCAGCAGCCCAGGTTTCCGGGAGGAACAACTGTTTTTT. Translating it yields CASSPGFREEQLFF.

This clone was recorded only once. This sequence joins TRBV9 and TRBJ1-4; 10 nucleotides agree with TRBD1. The V segment lost 3 bases and the J segment 8 bases; nucleotides outside the gene matches: 10. Germline values: CDR1 SGDLS, CDR2 YYNGEE. CDR3 length: 16 residues. CDR3 DNA: TGTGCCAGCAGCGCCCAGACAGGGGGCGGTCAGGAAAAACTGTTTTTT. Protein: CASSAQTGGGQEKLFF.

This clone appeared a few times. The rearrangement joins TRBV4-2 to TRBJ1-1; D is unclear. Germline values: CDR1 LGHNA, CDR2 YNFKEQ. The CDR3 is made up of 15 amino acids. Between the trimmed V and J ends, which lost 0 bases and 4 bases, there was a span of 12 bases. The CDR3: CASSQEARDTTEAFF. The CDR3 DNA reads TGTGCCAGCAGCCAAGAGGCGAGGGATACCACTGAAGCTTTCTTT.

V and J are TRBV2 and TRBJ2-7; 7 bases are shared with TRBD2. J gave up 2 bases and V 6 bases, and 7 bases lay outside the gene matches. CDR1 and CDR2 from the germline V gene are SNHLY and FYNNEI. The CDR3 is 14 residues long. As DNA, the CDR3 is TGTGCCAGCAGGGGTAGCGGGTCCGCCTACGAGCAGTACTTC. Protein: CASRGSGSAYEQYF. The full variable domain, rest sourced from reference TRBV2 and TRBJ2-7, is EPEVTQTPSHQVTQMGQEVILRCVPISNHLYFYWYRQILGQKVEFLVSFYNNEISEKSEIFDDQFSVERPDGSNFTLKIRSTKLEDSAMYFCASRGSGSAYEQYFGPGTRLTVT.

The gene calls are TRBV12-5 and TRBJ1-5, with a weak D call TRBD1 (5 bases). V lost 7 bases and J lost 11, with 18 bases in between. Germline assignment: CDR1 LGHNT and CDR2 FRNRAP. There are 13 residues in the CDR3. The CDR3 protein is CASERGADQAQHF. The CDR3, as DNA: TGTGCTAGTGAGCGCGGGGCAGATCAAGCCCAGCATTTT.

V gene TRBV30 combines with J gene TRBJ1-2; D not resolved. Germline V CDR1 and CDR2: GTSNPN, SVGIG (reference sequence). Trimming stripped 0 bases from V and 3 bases from J, with 14 bases between. CDR3 length equals 15 residues. CDR3 DNA: TGTGCCTGGAGTGTACTGATACGGGGAGACTATGGCTACACCTTC. It translates to CAWSVLIRGDYGYTF.